This is a list of T cell receptor beta chains from one sample in a study of spatial heterogeneity in lung cancer. TCRdb re-analysed the 5' RACE reads in MiXCR, keeping a single row per CDR3 protein. The sample comprises about 40,000 distinct CDR3 sequences, 5.2% of which are singletons, and about 25% rests with the top ten. This material consisted of PBMCs, taken at surgery. Receptor source: a female donor with early-stage non-small cell lung cancer. Both conserved end residues are part of each CDR3. Fields, in order: J gene, clone size, D gene, V gene, CDR3 protein, CDR3 DNA. D genes are given only for firm matches. Some rows mark clone size as missing; the rest say once, few, many or name a class of expanded clone.

j_call: TRBJ2-3; clone_size: few; d_call: .; v_call: TRBV12-3/TRBV12-4; cdr3_aa: CASTRLNTQYF; cdr3_nt: TGTGCCAGCACCCGATTAAATACGCAGTATTTT
j_call: TRBJ2-7; clone_size: many; d_call: .; v_call: TRBV6-5; cdr3_aa: CASSYSTTNYEQYF; cdr3_nt: TGTGCCAGCAGTTACTCAACTACCAACTACGAGCAGTACTTC
j_call: TRBJ2-2; clone_size: many; d_call: TRBD2; v_call: TRBV7-3; cdr3_aa: CASTRTSGGGELFF; cdr3_nt: TGTGCCAGCACCCGGACTAGCGGGGGCGGGGAGCTGTTTTTT
j_call: TRBJ2-3; clone_size: many; d_call: TRBD2; v_call: TRBV15; cdr3_aa: CATSRGEGAGGTDTQYF; cdr3_nt: TGTGCCACCAGCAGAGGGGAGGGTGCGGGGGGCACAGATACGCAGTATTTT
j_call: TRBJ1-2; clone_size: many; d_call: TRBD1; v_call: TRBV20-1; cdr3_aa: CSAGQGHFNGYTF; cdr3_nt: TGCAGTGCTGGACAGGGGCATTTCAACGGCTACACCTTC
j_call: TRBJ1-2; clone_size: many; d_call: .; v_call: TRBV4-2; cdr3_aa: CASSQDYRDRAYGYTF; cdr3_nt: TGTGCCAGCAGCCAAGACTATAGGGACCGGGCGTATGGCTACACCTTC
j_call: TRBJ1-2; clone_size: many; d_call: .; v_call: TRBV2; cdr3_aa: CASSVLRDSLYGYTF; cdr3_nt: TGTGCCAGCAGTGTTCTCCGAGACAGTCTCTATGGCTACACCTTC
j_call: TRBJ1-1; clone_size: .; d_call: .; v_call: TRBV5-5; cdr3_aa: CASEQLGGRSTEAFF; cdr3_nt: TGTGCCAGCGAACAGTTGGGGGGGCGATCGACTGAAGCTTTCTTT
j_call: TRBJ2-1; clone_size: many; d_call: TRBD2; v_call: TRBV7-6; cdr3_aa: CASSFRSAGGSYNEQFF; cdr3_nt: TGTGCCAGCAGCTTTCGGTCAGCGGGGGGTTCCTACAATGAGCAGTTCTTC
j_call: TRBJ1-5; clone_size: .; d_call: .; v_call: TRBV30; cdr3_aa: CAWSWGEGQPQHF; cdr3_nt: TGTGCCTGGAGTTGGGGGGAAGGTCAGCCCCAGCATTTT
j_call: TRBJ2-6; clone_size: .; d_call: .; v_call: TRBV20-1; cdr3_aa: CSASPSSGANVLTF; cdr3_nt: TGCAGTGCCTCCCCCAGCTCTGGGGCCAACGTCCTGACTTTC
j_call: TRBJ2-1; clone_size: few; d_call: .; v_call: TRBV5-1; cdr3_aa: CASTPGGGASYNEQFF; cdr3_nt: TGCGCCAGCACCCCAGGAGGGGGGGCTTCCTACAATGAGCAGTTCTTC
j_call: TRBJ2-3; clone_size: few; d_call: TRBD2; v_call: TRBV6-6; cdr3_aa: CASSYSTSGGADTQYF; cdr3_nt: TGTGCCAGCAGTTACTCGACTAGCGGGGGGGCAGATACGCAGTATTTT
j_call: TRBJ2-1; clone_size: many; d_call: TRBD2; v_call: TRBV7-2; cdr3_aa: CASSLKLAGGQKNEQFF; cdr3_nt: TGTGCCAGCAGCTTGAAACTAGCGGGGGGGCAAAAAAATGAGCAGTTCTTC
j_call: TRBJ1-6; clone_size: many; d_call: TRBD1; v_call: TRBV5-1; cdr3_aa: CASSLGPQGYNSPLHF; cdr3_nt: TGCGCCAGCAGCTTGGGCCCACAGGGGTATAATTCACCCCTCCACTTT
j_call: TRBJ1-5; clone_size: .; d_call: .; v_call: TRBV19; cdr3_aa: CATLRAGHSNQPQHF; cdr3_nt: TGTGCCACTCTCCGAGCCGGACATAGCAATCAGCCCCAGCATTTT
j_call: TRBJ2-3; clone_size: many; d_call: .; v_call: TRBV20-1; cdr3_aa: CSARVTAPDTQYF; cdr3_nt: TGCAGTGCTAGAGTGACTGCGCCAGATACGCAGTATTTT
j_call: TRBJ1-1; clone_size: many; d_call: TRBD1; v_call: TRBV10-3; cdr3_aa: CAIGTGTGERTEAFF; cdr3_nt: TGTGCCATCGGCACCGGGACAGGGGAGCGGACTGAAGCTTTCTTT
j_call: TRBJ1-1; clone_size: many; d_call: .; v_call: TRBV7-9; cdr3_aa: CASSRGRTNTEAFF; cdr3_nt: TGTGCCAGCAGCCGGGGCAGGACAAACACTGAAGCTTTCTTT
j_call: TRBJ2-1; clone_size: few; d_call: TRBD2; v_call: TRBV5-1; cdr3_aa: CASSLLLAGEYNEQFF; cdr3_nt: TGCGCCAGCAGCTTGCTTCTAGCGGGGGAGTACAATGAGCAGTTCTTC
j_call: TRBJ1-6; clone_size: many; d_call: .; v_call: TRBV20-1; cdr3_aa: CSASDRFDSPLHF; cdr3_nt: TGCAGTGCTTCGGACAGATTTGATTCACCCCTCCACTTT
j_call: TRBJ1-1; clone_size: few; d_call: TRBD1; v_call: TRBV20-1; cdr3_aa: CSASDRAATEAFF; cdr3_nt: TGCAGTGCTTCTGACAGGGCGGCAACTGAAGCTTTCTTT
j_call: TRBJ2-5; clone_size: .; d_call: .; v_call: TRBV12-3/TRBV12-4; cdr3_aa: CASSLFGGNETQYF; cdr3_nt: TGTGCCAGCAGTTTATTCGGCGGGAATGAGACCCAGTACTTC
j_call: TRBJ2-3; clone_size: many; d_call: .; v_call: TRBV7-2; cdr3_aa: CASSLARTGTDTQYF; cdr3_nt: TGTGCCAGCAGCTTAGCTAGGACAGGCACAGATACGCAGTATTTT
j_call: TRBJ1-4; clone_size: many; d_call: .; v_call: TRBV6-5; cdr3_aa: CASSSRGGYEKLFF; cdr3_nt: TGTGCCAGCAGTTCCCGAGGGGGGTATGAAAAACTGTTTTTT
j_call: TRBJ1-3; clone_size: many; d_call: .; v_call: TRBV18; cdr3_aa: CASSLQQGSSGNTIYF; cdr3_nt: TGTGCCAGCTCACTCCAACAGGGTTCCTCTGGAAACACCATATATTTT
j_call: TRBJ2-7; clone_size: many; d_call: .; v_call: TRBV28; cdr3_aa: CASSLEGGEQYF; cdr3_nt: TGTGCCAGCAGTTTAGAAGGGGGAGAGCAGTACTTC
j_call: TRBJ2-1; clone_size: .; d_call: TRBD1; v_call: TRBV3-1; cdr3_aa: CASSQRQGNEQFF; cdr3_nt: TGTGCCAGCAGCCAGAGACAGGGGAATGAGCAGTTCTTC
j_call: TRBJ1-5; clone_size: many; d_call: .; v_call: TRBV7-9; cdr3_aa: CASSKKGVNSNQPQHF; cdr3_nt: TGTGCCAGCAGCAAGAAGGGCGTTAATAGCAATCAGCCCCAGCATTTT